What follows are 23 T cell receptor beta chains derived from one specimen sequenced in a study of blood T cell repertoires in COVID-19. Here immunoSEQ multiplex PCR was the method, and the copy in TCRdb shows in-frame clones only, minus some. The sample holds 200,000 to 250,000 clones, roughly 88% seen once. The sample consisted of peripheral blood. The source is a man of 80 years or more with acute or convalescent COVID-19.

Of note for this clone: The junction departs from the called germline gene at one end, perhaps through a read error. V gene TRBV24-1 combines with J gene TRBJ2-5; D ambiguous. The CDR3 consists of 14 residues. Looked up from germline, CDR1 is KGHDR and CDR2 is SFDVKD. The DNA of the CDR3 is TGTGTCACCAGTGACCCCGCCCATATCGGGACCCAGTACTTC. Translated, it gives CVTSDPAHIGTQYF.

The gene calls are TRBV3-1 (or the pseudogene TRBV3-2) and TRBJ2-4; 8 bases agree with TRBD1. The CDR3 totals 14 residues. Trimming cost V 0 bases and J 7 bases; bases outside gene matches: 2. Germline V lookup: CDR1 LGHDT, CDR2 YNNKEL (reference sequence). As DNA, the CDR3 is TGTGCCAGCAGCCAAGACAGGGGGCTGAACATTCAGTACTTC. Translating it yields CASSQDRGLNIQYF.

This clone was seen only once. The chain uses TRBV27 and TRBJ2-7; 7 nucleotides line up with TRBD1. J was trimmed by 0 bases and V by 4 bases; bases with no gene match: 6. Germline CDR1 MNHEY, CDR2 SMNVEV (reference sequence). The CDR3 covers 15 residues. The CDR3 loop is CASSWRQGLSYEQYF. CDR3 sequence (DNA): TGTGCCAGCAGTTGGAGACAGGGTCTCTCCTACGAGCAGTACTTC.

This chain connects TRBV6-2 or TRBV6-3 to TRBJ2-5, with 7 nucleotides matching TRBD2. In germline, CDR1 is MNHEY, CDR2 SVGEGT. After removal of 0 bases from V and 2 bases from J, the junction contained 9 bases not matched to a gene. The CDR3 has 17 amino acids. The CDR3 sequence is CASSYSVLGSGQETQYF. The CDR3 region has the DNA TGTGCCAGCAGTTACTCGGTTTTGGGTAGCGGGCAAGAGACCCAGTACTTC.

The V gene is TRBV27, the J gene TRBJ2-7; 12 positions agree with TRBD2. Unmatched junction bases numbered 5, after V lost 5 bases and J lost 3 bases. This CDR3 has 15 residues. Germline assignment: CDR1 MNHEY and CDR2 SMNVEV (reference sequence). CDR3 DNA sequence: TGTGCCAGCAGTATCGCGGGACTAGCGGGCTACGAGCAGTACTTC. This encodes CASSIAGLAGYEQYF.

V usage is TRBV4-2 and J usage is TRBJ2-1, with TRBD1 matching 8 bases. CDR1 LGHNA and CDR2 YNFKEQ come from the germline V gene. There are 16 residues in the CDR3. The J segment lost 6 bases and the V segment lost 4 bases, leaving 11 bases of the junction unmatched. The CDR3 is CASSRGDRGALNEQFF. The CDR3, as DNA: TGTGCCAGCAGCCGGGGAGACAGGGGCGCCCTCAATGAGCAGTTCTTC.

Here the CDR3 reads CASSRWTSGRAREQFF. In DNA form, the CDR3 reads TGTGCCAGCAGTCGATGGACTAGCGGGAGGGCCCGGGAGCAGTTCTTC. The J gene is TRBJ2-1, the V gene TRBV27; 15 bases match TRBD2. The CDR3 runs to 16 residues. The V gene's germline CDR1 is MNHEY and CDR2 SMNVEV (reference sequence). V was clipped by 5 bases and J by 10 bases; unmatched bases: 9.

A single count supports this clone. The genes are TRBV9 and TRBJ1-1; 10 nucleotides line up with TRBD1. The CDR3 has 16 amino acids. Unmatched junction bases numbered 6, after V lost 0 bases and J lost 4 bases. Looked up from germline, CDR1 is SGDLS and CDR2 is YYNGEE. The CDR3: CASSVGQGAGGTEAFF. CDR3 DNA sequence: TGTGCCAGCAGCGTAGGACAGGGGGCAGGGGGCACTGAAGCTTTCTTT.

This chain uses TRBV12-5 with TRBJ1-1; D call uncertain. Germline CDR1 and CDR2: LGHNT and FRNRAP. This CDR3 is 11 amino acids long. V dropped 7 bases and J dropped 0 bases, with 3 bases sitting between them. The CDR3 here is CASAMNTEAFF. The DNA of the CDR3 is TGTGCTAGTGCCATGAACACTGAAGCTTTCTTT. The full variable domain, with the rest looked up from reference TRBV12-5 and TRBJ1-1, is DARVTQTPRHKVTEMGQEVTMRCQPILGHNTVFWYRQTMMQGLELLAYFRNRAPLDDSGMPKDRFSAEMPDATLATLKIQPSEPRDSAVYFCASAMNTEAFFGQGTRLTVV.

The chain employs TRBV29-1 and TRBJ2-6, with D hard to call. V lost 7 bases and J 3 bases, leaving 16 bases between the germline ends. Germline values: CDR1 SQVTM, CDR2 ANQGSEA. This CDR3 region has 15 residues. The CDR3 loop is CSAQGAAGGANVLTF. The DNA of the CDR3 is TGCAGCGCCCAAGGAGCCGCCGGTGGGGCCAACGTCCTGACTTTC.

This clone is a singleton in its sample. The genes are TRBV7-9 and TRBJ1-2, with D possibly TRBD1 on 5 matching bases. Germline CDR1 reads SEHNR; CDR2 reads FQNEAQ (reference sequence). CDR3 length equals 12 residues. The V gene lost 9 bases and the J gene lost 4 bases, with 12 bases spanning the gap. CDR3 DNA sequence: TGTGCCAGTACCGACAGAAGCTATGGCTACACCTTC. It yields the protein CASTDRSYGYTF.

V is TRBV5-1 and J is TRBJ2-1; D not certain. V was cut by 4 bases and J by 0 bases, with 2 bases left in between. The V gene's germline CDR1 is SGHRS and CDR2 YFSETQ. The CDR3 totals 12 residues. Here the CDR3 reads CASSHSYNEQFF. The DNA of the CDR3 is TGCGCCAGCAGCCACTCCTACAATGAGCAGTTCTTC.

The CDR3 here is CASSLLGRSGELFF. Written as DNA, the CDR3 is TGTGCCAGTAGTCTCTTGGGCCGTTCGGGGGAGCTGTTTTTT. The V and J genes are TRBV19 and TRBJ2-2; D remains ambiguous. V was cut by 5 bases and J by 8 bases, with 15 bases left in between. Germline CDR1 reads LNHDA; CDR2 reads SQIVND (reference sequence). The CDR3 loop spans 14 amino acids.

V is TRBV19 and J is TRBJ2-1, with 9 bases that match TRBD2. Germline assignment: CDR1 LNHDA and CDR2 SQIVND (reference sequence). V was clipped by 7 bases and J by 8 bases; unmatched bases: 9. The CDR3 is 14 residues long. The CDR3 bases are TGTGCCAGTACAAGGCTAGCGGGACTCGATGAGCAGTTCTTC. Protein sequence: CASTRLAGLDEQFF.

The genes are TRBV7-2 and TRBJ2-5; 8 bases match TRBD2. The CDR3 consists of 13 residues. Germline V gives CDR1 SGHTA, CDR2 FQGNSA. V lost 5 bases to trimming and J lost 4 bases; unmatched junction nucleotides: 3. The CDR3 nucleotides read TGTGCCAGCAGCGTGGGACTAGGAGAGACCCAGTACTTC. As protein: CASSVGLGETQYF.

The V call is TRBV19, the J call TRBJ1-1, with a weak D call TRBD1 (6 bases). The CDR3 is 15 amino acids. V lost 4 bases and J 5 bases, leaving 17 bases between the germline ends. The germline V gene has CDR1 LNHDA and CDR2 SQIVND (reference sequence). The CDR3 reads CASSTPRGGQTEAFF. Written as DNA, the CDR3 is TGTGCCAGTAGTACGCCTCGGGGGGGGCAGACTGAAGCTTTCTTT. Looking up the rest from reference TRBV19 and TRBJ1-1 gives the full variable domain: DGGITQSPKYLFRKEGQNVTLSCEQNLNHDAMYWYRQDPGQGLRLIYYSQIVNDFQKGDIAEGYSVSREKKESFPLTVTSAQKNPTAFYLCASSTPRGGQTEAFFGQGTRLTVV.

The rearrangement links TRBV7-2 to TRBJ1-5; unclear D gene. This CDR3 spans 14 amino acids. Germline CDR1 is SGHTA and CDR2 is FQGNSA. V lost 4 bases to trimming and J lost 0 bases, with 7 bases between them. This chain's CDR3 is CASSSVLSNQPQHF. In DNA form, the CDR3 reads TGTGCCAGCAGCTCTGTCCTTAGCAATCAGCCCCAGCATTTT.

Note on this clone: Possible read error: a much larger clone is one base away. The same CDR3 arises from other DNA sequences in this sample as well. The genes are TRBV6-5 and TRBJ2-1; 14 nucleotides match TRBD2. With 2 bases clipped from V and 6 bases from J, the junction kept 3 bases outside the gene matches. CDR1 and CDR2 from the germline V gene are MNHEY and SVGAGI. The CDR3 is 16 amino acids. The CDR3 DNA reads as TGTGCCAGCAGTTACACAGGACTAGCGGGAGGCAATGAGCAGTTCTTC. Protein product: CASSYTGLAGGNEQFF.

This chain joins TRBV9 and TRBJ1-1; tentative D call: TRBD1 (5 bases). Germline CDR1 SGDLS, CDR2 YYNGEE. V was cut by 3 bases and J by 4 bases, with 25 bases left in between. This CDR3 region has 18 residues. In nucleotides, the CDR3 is TGTGCCAGCAGCGGAGCCCTCGAAGGGGCCCCTCGGGCCACTGAAGCTTTCTTT. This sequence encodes CASSGALEGAPRATEAFF.

CDR3 nucleotides: TGTGCCAGCAGTGAATATCAGCGGGGAGGAGGGGAGCAGTTCTTC. This translates into CASSEYQRGGGEQFF. The V call is TRBV25-1, the J call TRBJ2-1; 7 bases agree with TRBD2. Germline V lookup: CDR1 MGHDK, CDR2 SYGVNS. Trimming removed 0 bases from V and 10 bases from J; junction bases left unmatched: 9. The CDR3 extends over 15 amino acids.

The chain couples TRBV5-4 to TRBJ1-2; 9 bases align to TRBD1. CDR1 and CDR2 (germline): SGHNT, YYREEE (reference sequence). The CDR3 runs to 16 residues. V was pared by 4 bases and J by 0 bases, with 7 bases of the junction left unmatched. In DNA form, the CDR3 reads TGTGCCAGCAGCGTGGGACAGGGAACCGCTAACTATGGCTACACCTTC. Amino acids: CASSVGQGTANYGYTF.

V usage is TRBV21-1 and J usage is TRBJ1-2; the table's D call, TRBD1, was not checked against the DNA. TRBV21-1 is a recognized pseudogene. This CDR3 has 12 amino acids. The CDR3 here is CASRTGVWGYTF. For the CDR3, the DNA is TGTGCCAGCAGAACAGGGGTTTGGGGCTACACCTTC.

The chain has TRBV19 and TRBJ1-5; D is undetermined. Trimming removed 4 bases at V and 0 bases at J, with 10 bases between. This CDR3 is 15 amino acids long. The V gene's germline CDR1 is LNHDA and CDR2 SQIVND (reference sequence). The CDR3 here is CASSTVLNSNQPQHF. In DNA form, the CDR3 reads TGTGCCAGTAGTACGGTCCTTAATAGCAATCAGCCCCAGCATTTT. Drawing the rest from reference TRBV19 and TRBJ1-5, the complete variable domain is DGGITQSPKYLFRKEGQNVTLSCEQNLNHDAMYWYRQDPGQGLRLIYYSQIVNDFQKGDIAEGYSVSREKKESFPLTVTSAQKNPTAFYLCASSTVLNSNQPQHFGDGTRLSIL.